The entry that follows covers one T cell receptor beta chain sequence. The antigen it recognizes is unknown. There are no base qualities to consult, and no much larger clone falls within one base. This specimen comes from a study of vaccination and CD4 T cells after COVID-19 (dated 2022 in TCRdb). In the study overall: Convalescent patients had a positive SARS-CoV-2 result on nasal swab PCR, and of these patients, several had mild disease and one had severe disease. The convalescent cohort comprised six males and four females, including two Hispanic individuals, seven Caucasians, two Asians and one multiracial person. Participants got two doses of the Pfizer-BioNTech BNT162b2 vaccine (n=8) or two doses of the Moderna mRNA-1273 vaccine (n=2). Post-COVID blood samples were collected from convalescent patients a median of roughly 100 days after diagnosis, with a range of about 30 to 170 days. Post-vaccine blood samples were taken a median of 72 days after the second vaccine dose, with a range of roughly 13 to 250 days. Overlapping spike peptide pools from SARS-CoV-2 and from the common cold coronaviruses HCoV-NL63, HCoV-OC43 and HCoV-229E were used as culture stimuli. Control cultures used a CEFX viral epitope pool as positive control, an HIV-1 Nef peptide pool as negative control, or no peptide. The spike-specific CD4+ TCR repertoire was compared before and after mRNA vaccination in ten to eleven COVID-19 convalescent patients and several infection-naive healthy vaccine recipients. Overall results and qualifications from the work: Of the vaccine-specific clones found in convalescent patients, nearly all (304 of 307) were mono-reactive for SARS-CoV-2 spike instead of being cross-reactive with common cold coronaviruses. In convalescent patients, a median about 90% of post-vaccine SARS-CoV-2-reactive clones were detected only after vaccination, and vaccine-specific priming was suggested by this finding. Although the median number of SARS-CoV-2-reactive clonotypes went up from 20 to 25 after infection to around 39 after vaccination, the increase was not significant. The study included relatively few convalescent patients and did not analyze early timepoints after natural infection.

Relative to germline, V is missing 1 base and J is missing 5 bases, with 7 bases of the junction outside any gene match. Its CDR3 holds 15 amino acids, cysteine through phenylalanine. Only CDR3 DNA is held: 45 bases, read in frame from base 1. CDR1 and CDR2 are read off the germline V gene as MGHRA and YSYEKL. To prepare the library, PCR was applied. At the Johns Hopkins FTIC core, DNA from the cultured CD4+ T cells underwent TCR sequencing with the Oncomine TCR Beta short-read assay. The QIAamp micro DNA kit was used to extract genomic DNA from the cultured CD4+ T cells. Oncomine TCR Beta libraries from cultured CD4+ T cells were pooled with unique dual indexes and sequenced on an Illumina iSeq 100. The authors processed their data as follows. Non-productive sequences were filtered out, and CDR3s that did not start with C, did not end with F or W, or were shorter than 7 amino acids were discarded. The MANAFEST web application was used to identify antigen-specific clonotypes by comparing peptide-stimulated wells against reference wells and other culture wells. For a clone to be called positive, the clone needed an FDR below 0.05, an odds ratio above 5, and a productive frequency above 0.1% in at least two of three replicate wells. Clonotypes that were significantly expanded in both SARS-CoV-2 spike wells and at least one common cold coronavirus spike condition were defined as cross-reactive. CDR3 homology was assessed with Levenshtein distances (stringdist) and unrooted phylogenetic trees (ape) in R version 3.6.1. The public reads were quality trimmed at Q25 with fastp and then assembled into clones with MiXCR by TCRdb, keeping productive beta chains. Rows are unified per CDR3 protein, each entry keeping the most common DNA and genes. The V and J calls here are based on TCRdb, not the publication. Within this sample are some 20,000 distinct CDR3 sequences, with around 50% of them counted one time only. The ten largest clones add up to about 15% of the sample.

The label giving this sample's treatment or condition can be read as: roughly ten-day PBMC culture with coronavirus spike peptide pools or control peptides (ViraFEST assay). The study used the ViraFEST assay, which expanded antigen-specific T cells with peptide pools and then identified expanded clonotypes by TCR sequencing. The convalescent patients' positive SARS-CoV-2 PCR tests were from March to December 2020, which was before the Alpha, Beta and Delta variants emerged in the United States. PBMCs were cultured at roughly 2 million per well in IMDM supplemented with approximately 5.3% human AB serum and 9 to 10 IU/ml IL-2, with 9.5 to 10 ug/ml peptide pools added. On days 3 and 7, half of the culture medium was replaced with fresh IL-2-containing medium. CD4+ T cells were isolated after around ten days of culture through negative selection using the EasySep CD4+ T cell isolation kit. PBMCs were separated from whole blood using Ficoll-Paque Plus gradient centrifugation and then either used fresh or cryopreserved at -140C. Culture conditions were generally each tested in triplicate wells.

The sequenced material came from CD4+ T cells from blood, cultured in vitro. This clonotype was sampled from a human donor who had recovered from COVID-19. The chain is encoded by TRBV4-1 joined to TRBJ1-2, and 7 junctional nucleotides match TRBD1. The nucleotide sequence is given as TGCGCCAGCAGCCAAGGGGGACAGTCGGAATATGGCTACACCTTC. Its protein reads: CASSQGGQSEYGYTF.